A single sample is the source of the 32 T cell receptor beta chains below, sequenced in a study of human thymus T cells. Profiled with immunoSEQ multiplex PCR; TCRdb holds only in-frame clones, not every one. Of approximately 40,000 clones listed, over 85% are singletons. The sample was blood. The receptors were gathered from a boy in the first two years of life with a congenital heart defect but otherwise immunologically healthy.

The rearrangement links TRBV11-2 to TRBJ2-3; D uncertain. In germline, CDR1 is SGHAT, CDR2 FQNNGV. This CDR3 has 16 amino acids. Trimming cost V 3 bases and J 1 base, with 14 bases left between them. The CDR3 reads CASSFLSGSGTDTQYF. As DNA, the CDR3 is TGTGCCAGCAGCTTCCTCTCGGGTTCTGGCACAGATACGCAGTATTTT.

This clone showed up just once. The chain joins TRBV6-5 to TRBJ1-2, with TRBD1 identical over 8 bases. This CDR3 contains 16 residues. Germline CDR1 MNHEY, CDR2 SVGAGI. The ends lost 0 bases at V and 4 bases at J; junction bases unmatched: 7. CDR3 nucleotides: TGTGCCAGCAGTTACTCCGGGCAGGGGGCAGGCTATGGCTACACCTTC. Its protein product is CASSYSGQGAGYGYTF.

The V and J genes are TRBV27 and TRBJ2-7; 10 positions match TRBD1. Germline CDR1 and CDR2: MNHEY and SMNVEV (reference sequence). The CDR3 is 13 amino acids. The junction had 7 bases not matched to a gene; V was cut back by 6 bases and J by 8 bases. The CDR3 DNA reads TGTGCCAGCAGAGGGACAGGGGAAAGGCAGCAGTACTTC. Its protein product is CASRGTGERQQYF.

The chain uses TRBV7-6 and TRBJ1-1; D remains unclear. The CDR3 runs to 13 residues. Germline CDR1 is SGHVS and CDR2 is FNYEAQ. Trimming removed 8 bases at V and 7 bases at J, with 17 bases between. The CDR3 bases are TGTGCCAGCTCAAAACAGAGCTCTCTTGAAGCTTTCTTT. Protein product: CASSKQSSLEAFF.

The chain carries TRBV5-5 and TRBJ2-7; 8 positions match TRBD2. V was pared by 4 bases and J by 2 bases, with 5 bases of the junction left unmatched. CDR3 length: 14 amino acids. CDR1 and CDR2 (germline): SGHKS, YYEKEE (reference sequence). CDR3 DNA sequence: TGTGCCAGCAGCCGGGGACTAGTCCCCTACGAGCAGTACTTC. This sequence encodes CASSRGLVPYEQYF. The whole variable domain, remainder taken from reference TRBV5-5 and TRBJ2-7, is DAGVTQSPTHLIKTRGQQVTLRCSPISGHKSVSWYQQVLGQGPQFIFQYYEKEERGRGNFPDRFSARQFPNYSSELNVNALLLGDSALYLCASSRGLVPYEQYFGPGTRLTVT.

The chain combines TRBV6-1 with TRBJ2-7; 11 positions match TRBD2. Trimming at V came to 8 bases and at J to 5 bases, leaving 5 bases not matched to a gene. The CDR3 covers 13 residues. Looked up from germline, CDR1 is MNHNS and CDR2 is SASEGT. As DNA, the CDR3 is TGTGCCAGCGGGACTAGCGGTCTCCACGAGCAGTACTTC. This sequence encodes CASGTSGLHEQYF.

The chain uses TRBV4-2 and TRBJ2-4, with D possibly being TRBD2 (6 bases). CDR3 length: 15 residues. Germline CDR1 reads LGHNA; CDR2 reads YNFKEQ. The V gene lost 0 bases and the J gene lost 0 bases, with 6 bases spanning the gap. The CDR3 here is CASSQEGLAKNIQYF. The CDR3 DNA sequence: TGTGCCAGCAGCCAAGAGGGACTAGCCAAAAACATTCAGTACTTC.

The chain uses TRBV5-1 and TRBJ1-1; a weak D match, TRBD1 (5 bases). This CDR3 has 14 amino acids. Germline-derived CDR1 and CDR2 are SGHRS and YFSETQ. The V gene lost 5 bases and the J gene lost 6 bases, with 17 bases spanning the gap. The CDR3 region has the DNA TGCGCCAGCAGGCGCAGGGCACAGAGCTCTGAAGCTTTCTTT. It specifies CASRRRAQSSEAFF.

The V and J genes are TRBV18 and TRBJ2-3; 11 nucleotides line up with TRBD2. CDR1 and CDR2 from the germline V gene are KGHSH and LQKENI. The CDR3 is made up of 16 amino acids. V shed 1 base, J shed 6 bases, and the junction held 6 bases outside the gene matches. In DNA, the CDR3 is TGTGCCAGCTCACCACGGCTAGCGGGGGGCAAGGATACGCAGTATTTT. Translated, it gives CASSPRLAGGKDTQYF.

The chain employs TRBV28 and TRBJ2-4; D is possibly TRBD1 (5 bases). V dropped 2 bases and J dropped 0 bases, with 8 bases sitting between them. This CDR3 contains 15 residues. The germline V gene has CDR1 MDHEN and CDR2 SYDVKM. The CDR3 region has the DNA TGTGCCAGCAGTTTAAGGGGAATAGCCAAAAACATTCAGTACTTC. Its protein product is CASSLRGIAKNIQYF.

This chain joins TRBV5-4 and TRBJ1-2; 11 nucleotides line up with TRBD1. Looked up from germline, CDR1 is SGHNT and CDR2 is YYREEE (reference sequence). V lost 0 bases and J lost 5; bases outside the gene matches: 9. CDR3 size: 17 residues. This chain's CDR3 is CASSLVRTGGAGYGYTF. In DNA, the CDR3 is TGTGCCAGCAGCTTGGTCAGGACAGGGGGCGCGGGGTATGGCTACACCTTC.

This chain uses TRBV19 with TRBJ1-5, with 8 bases matching TRBD1. There are 15 residues in the CDR3. J lost 7 bases, V lost 7 bases, and 12 bases had no gene match. CDR1 is LNHDA, CDR2 SQIVND, per germline (reference sequence). The CDR3 loop reads CASTTRGQGRQPQHF. Here the CDR3 DNA reads TGTGCCAGTACCACCCGCGGACAGGGTAGGCAGCCCCAGCATTTT.

The chain couples TRBV6-1 to TRBJ2-5; TRBD1 aligns across 8 bases. With 2 bases clipped from V and 3 bases from J, the junction kept 8 bases outside the gene matches. Germline V gene lookup returns CDR1 MNHNS and CDR2 SASEGT. This CDR3 comprises 16 residues. The CDR3 sequence is CASSEWNRGSKETQYF. The CDR3 nucleotides are TGTGCCAGCAGTGAATGGAACAGGGGGTCTAAAGAGACCCAGTACTTC.

The chain has TRBV4-2 and TRBJ2-3; possible D gene TRBD2, 5 bases. This CDR3 contains 18 residues. Germline V gene lookup returns CDR1 LGHNA and CDR2 YNFKEQ. V was clipped by 1 base and J by 2 bases, with 19 bases between them. The CDR3 protein is CASSQGDTSFPVTDTQYF. CDR3 coding DNA: TGTGCCAGCAGCCAAGGAGACACTAGTTTCCCAGTCACAGATACGCAGTATTTT.

This clone occurred once. This rearrangement joins TRBV12-5 to TRBJ1-6; D unresolved. V gave up 0 bases and J gave up 10 bases, with 19 bases separating them. Germline CDR1 reads LGHNT; CDR2 reads FRNRAP. The CDR3 runs 17 residues. As DNA, the CDR3 is TGTGCTAGTGGTTTGGTCTTAACTCAGACCGGCCCCTCACCCCTCCACTTT. Its translation is CASGLVLTQTGPSPLHF.

This clone has just one count. The V and J genes are TRBV10-2 and TRBJ1-6; D remains unclear. From germline, CDR1 is WSHSY and CDR2 SAAADI. V lost 7 bases, J lost 5 bases, and 9 bases lay in between. This CDR3 is 13 amino acids long. The CDR3 coding sequence is TGCGCCAGCAAAGGGAAGCATAATTCACCCCTCCACTTT. Its protein product is CASKGKHNSPLHF.

This clone showed up just once. The chain has TRBV6-5 and TRBJ1-6; 8 positions match TRBD1. Losses at the gene ends were 4 bases for V and 10 bases for J; bases not matched to a gene: 12. Germline lookup yields CDR1 MNHEY and CDR2 SVGAGI. CDR3 length: 16 residues. The CDR3 nucleotides read TGTGCCAGCAGTTTAAAGCGTCAGGGGGCGCGATCACCCCTCCACTTT. This sequence encodes CASSLKRQGARSPLHF.

The chain uses TRBV13 and TRBJ2-2; D gene ambiguous. V shed 5 bases and J shed 1 base, with 8 bases lying between them. This CDR3 region has 14 residues. Germline values: CDR1 PRHDT, CDR2 FYEKMQ (reference sequence). The CDR3 bases are TGTGCCAGCAGCCCCGGCATGAACACCGGGGAGCTGTTTTTT. Its translation: CASSPGMNTGELFF.

CDR3 sequence: CASSLNVGQVGEQYF. In DNA form, the CDR3 reads TGCGCCAGCAGCTTGAACGTCGGACAGGTAGGCGAGCAGTACTTC. The chain couples TRBV5-1 to TRBJ2-7; 7 bases agree with TRBD1. V shed 1 base, J shed 6 bases, and the junction held 10 bases outside the gene matches. The CDR3 covers 15 residues. Germline assignment: CDR1 SGHRS and CDR2 YFSETQ.

The CDR3 bases are TGTGCCAGCAGCCAAATCTTCTCTGACGGGCGCAATGAGCAGTTCTTC. Protein product: CASSQIFSDGRNEQFF. V is TRBV4-2 and J is TRBJ2-1; D is unresolved. The germline CDR1 and CDR2 sequences are LGHNA and YNFKEQ. Trimming removed 2 bases at V and 6 bases at J, with 17 bases between. The CDR3 covers 16 residues.

V is TRBV4-3 and J is TRBJ2-2; TRBD2 is a possible D gene (7 bases). With 4 bases removed from V and 8 bases from J, the gap between germline ends came to 23 bases. The CDR3 is 17 amino acids. The germline V gene has CDR1 LGHNA and CDR2 YSLEER. The CDR3 loop is CASSPMLGRGPRGELFF. CDR3 nucleotide sequence: TGCGCCAGCAGCCCAATGCTCGGGCGGGGGCCCCGTGGGGAGCTGTTTTTT.

The chain links TRBV13 to TRBJ2-3; TRBD2 is a possible D gene (6 bases). CDR3 length: 14 amino acids. V was pared by 2 bases and J by 2 bases, with 8 bases between. Germline V gives CDR1 PRHDT, CDR2 FYEKMQ (reference sequence). CDR3 coding DNA: TGTGCCAGCAGCTTACCTAGCGTCACAGATACGCAGTATTTT. This translates into CASSLPSVTDTQYF.

The chain has TRBV28 and TRBJ1-1, with D tentatively TRBD1 (6 bases). Trimming cost V 1 base and J 5 bases, with 11 bases left between them. Per germline, CDR1 MDHEN and CDR2 SYDVKM. The CDR3 consists of 14 residues. CDR3 DNA sequence: TGTGCCAGCAGTTTATCGTCAGGGGAAACTGAAGCTTTCTTT. Residues: CASSLSSGETEAFF.

This clone was counted a single time. The chain is built from TRBV5-4 and TRBJ2-7; D unclear. V gave up 0 bases and J gave up 3 bases, with 7 bases separating them. Per germline, CDR1 SGHNT and CDR2 YYREEE (reference sequence). The CDR3 consists of 13 residues. The CDR3 DNA reads TGTGCCAGCAGCTTGGGGCAGTTCTACGAGCAGTACTTC. This translates into CASSLGQFYEQYF. Full variable domain (remainder filled in from reference TRBV5-4 and TRBJ2-7): ETGVTQSPTHLIKTRGQQVTLRCSSQSGHNTVSWYQQALGQGPQFIFQYYREEENGRGNFPPRFSGLQFPNYSSELNVNALELDDSALYLCASSLGQFYEQYFGPGTRLTVT.

The chain joins TRBV21-1 to TRBJ1-5; TRBD1 reflects the table's D call only, with no check against the DNA. TRBV21-1 is a listed pseudogene. This CDR3 is 14 amino acids long. CDR3 in amino acids: CASSKAQGNQPQHF. DNA of the CDR3: TGTGCCAGCAGCAAAGCTCAGGGCAATCAGCCCCAGCATTTT.

This chain uses TRBV2 with TRBJ1-1; weak D call: TRBD1 (5 bases). Deletions cut 6 bases from V and 0 bases from J, with 8 bases between. In germline, CDR1 is SNHLY, CDR2 FYNNEI. CDR3 length: 13 residues. The CDR3 loop is CASSTQVNTEAFF. The CDR3 DNA reads TGTGCCAGCAGCACACAGGTGAACACTGAAGCTTTCTTT.

The chain employs TRBV10-1 and TRBJ2-7; 7 positions match TRBD1. Germline-derived CDR1 and CDR2 are WNHNN and SYGVQD (reference sequence). V lost 2 bases and J lost 2; bases outside the gene matches: 3. The CDR3 sequence is 14 residues long. This CDR3 reads CASSELDRAYEQYF. The CDR3 region has the DNA TGCGCCAGCAGTGAGCTAGACAGGGCCTACGAGCAGTACTTC.

This chain uses TRBV6-6 with TRBJ1-2; D is uncertain. The CDR3 extends over 14 amino acids. The germline V and J ends were trimmed by 0 bases and 4 bases, with 9 bases remaining between them. CDR1 is MNHNY, CDR2 SVGAGI, per germline (reference sequence). The CDR3 DNA follows: TGTGCCAGCAGTTACTCGACGGCGCTCTATGGCTACACCTTC. Protein sequence: CASSYSTALYGYTF.

V is TRBV6-6 and J is TRBJ1-4; no definite D call. V dropped 3 bases and J dropped 0 bases, with 11 bases sitting between them. Germline V gene sequence: CDR1 MNHNY, CDR2 SVGAGI (reference sequence). CDR3 size: 16 residues. CDR3 nucleotide sequence: TGTGCCAGCAGTTATTCCCCGTCTCCAACTAATGAAAAACTGTTTTTT. Amino acids: CASSYSPSPTNEKLFF.

The chain joins TRBV7-2 to TRBJ1-3; D not certain. Trimming shortened V by 5 bases and J by 1 base, and 15 bases separated the two germline ends. CDR3 length: 16 residues. CDR1 is SGHTA and CDR2 is FQGNSA in the germline V gene. This CDR3 is CASSSPEGLSGNTIYF. In DNA form, the CDR3 reads TGTGCCAGCAGCAGCCCGGAGGGCTTGTCTGGAAACACCATATATTTT.

The J gene is TRBJ2-3, the V gene TRBV6-6, with D possibly matching TRBD2 (6 bases). CDR1 and CDR2 (germline): MNHNY, SVGAGI (reference sequence). V was trimmed by 0 bases and J by 2 bases, leaving 9 bases between them. This CDR3 is 15 amino acids long. The CDR3 region is CASSYSRLDTDTQYF. DNA for the CDR3: TGTGCCAGCAGTTACTCGAGACTAGACACAGATACGCAGTATTTT.

This clone was observed a handful of times. Different DNA sequences within this sample yield the same CDR3. V usage is TRBV9 and J usage is TRBJ1-6, with D unclear. The V and J ends lost 1 base and 6 bases respectively, with 5 bases between them. CDR1 is SGDLS and CDR2 is YYNGEE in the germline V gene. The CDR3 consists of 13 residues. The CDR3 DNA sequence: TGTGCCAGCAGCGTAACGGGTAATTCACCCCTCCACTTT. Translated, it gives CASSVTGNSPLHF.